Below, 15 T cell receptor beta chains from the same sample are listed, as sequenced in a study of blood T cell repertoires in COVID-19. Here immunoSEQ multiplex PCR was the method, and the copy in TCRdb shows in-frame clones only, minus some. The data show about 330,000 clones, roughly 90% seen once. Source material: peripheral blood. The receptor set was obtained from a man between 18 and 29 years old who had recovered from COVID-19.

The chain combines TRBV18 with TRBJ2-7; 11 bases line up with TRBD1. Germline V gene sequence: CDR1 KGHSH, CDR2 LQKENI. The trim removed 2 bases at V and 2 bases at J, leaving 2 bases unmatched. The length of the CDR3 is 15 residues. CDR3 nucleotide sequence: TGTGCCAGCTCACCATTGGGACAGGGGGCCTACGAGCAGTACTTC. It translates to CASSPLGQGAYEQYF.

This chain connects TRBV19 to TRBJ1-6, with D possibly TRBD1 on 5 matching bases. This CDR3 has 14 amino acids. Germline V gene lookup returns CDR1 LNHDA and CDR2 SQIVND (reference sequence). Between the trimmed V and J ends, which lost 6 bases and 6 bases, there was a span of 12 bases. The DNA of the CDR3 is TGTGCCAGTAGCTGGGGCGCCGGTAATTCACCCCTCCACTTT. Residues: CASSWGAGNSPLHF.

J is TRBJ2-7 and V is TRBV2; D is possibly TRBD1 (7 bases). This CDR3 comprises 15 residues. The V and J ends lost 8 bases and 4 bases respectively, with 21 bases between them. Germline V gives CDR1 SNHLY, CDR2 FYNNEI. As DNA, the CDR3 is TGTGCCAGCGGAGGAGGGATAGGGGGCCTATACGAGCAGTACTTC. Its translation is CASGGGIGGLYEQYF.

The V and J genes are TRBV5-1 and TRBJ1-3, with D perhaps TRBD1 (6 bases). V dropped 6 bases and J dropped 0 bases, with 10 bases sitting between them. Germline CDR1 is SGHRS and CDR2 is YFSETQ. CDR3 length: 14 residues. The CDR3: CASNKGGSGNTIYF. CDR3 nucleotides: TGCGCCAGCAACAAAGGGGGCTCTGGAAACACCATATATTTT.

This sequence joins TRBV19 and TRBJ2-7; TRBD2 aligns across 8 bases. V shed 2 bases and J 6 bases; nucleotides not matched to a gene: 6. The CDR3 is 14 amino acids. Germline V lookup: CDR1 LNHDA, CDR2 SQIVND (reference sequence). The CDR3 DNA follows: TGTGCCAGTAGTATACCGGGAGGGCCTATCGAGCAGTACTTC. Amino acids: CASSIPGGPIEQYF.

The table lists this clone with a count of one. This chain uses TRBV7-9 with TRBJ2-7, with 12 bases identical to TRBD2. This CDR3 comprises 17 residues. Germline CDR1 is SEHNR and CDR2 is FQNEAQ (reference sequence). The V segment lost 5 bases and the J segment 4 bases; nucleotides outside the gene matches: 12. DNA of the CDR3: TGTGCCAGCAGCGCGTCTAGCGGGGGGGCCGCCGGTTACGAGCAGTACTTC. Translated: CASSASSGGAAGYEQYF.

This sequence joins TRBV4-1 and TRBJ1-1; 12 nucleotides match TRBD1. CDR3 length: 19 amino acids. Trimming took 4 bases from V and 0 from J; bases not matched to a gene: 12. Germline-derived CDR1 and CDR2 are MGHRA and YSYEKL. CDR3 sequence (DNA): TGCGCCAGCAGCCCCGACCGGGACAGGGGGCAACGGGTGAACACTGAAGCTTTCTTT. Translation: CASSPDRDRGQRVNTEAFF.

The rearrangement links TRBV7-8 to TRBJ2-1, with 11 bases matching TRBD2. V was pared by 6 bases and J by 7 bases, with 11 bases of the junction left unmatched. The CDR3 spans 16 residues. CDR1 is SGHVS and CDR2 is FQNEAQ in the germline V gene. The CDR3 is CASRNLGTSGPNEQFF. DNA for the CDR3: TGTGCCAGCAGGAACCTCGGGACTAGCGGACCAAATGAGCAGTTCTTC. Combining the CDR3 with reference TRBV7-8 and TRBJ2-1 gives the whole variable domain GAGVSQSPRYKVAKRGQDVALRCDPISGHVSLFWYQQALGQGPEFLTYFQNEAQLDKSGLPSDRFFAERPEGSVSTLKIQRTQQEDSAVYLCASRNLGTSGPNEQFFGPGTRLTVL.

The rearrangement links TRBV19 to TRBJ1-2; possible D gene TRBD1, 6 bases. The V end lost 3 bases, the J end lost 4 bases, and 15 bases lay between the germline ends. CDR3 length: 15 residues. CDR1 is LNHDA and CDR2 is SQIVND in the germline V gene (reference sequence). The CDR3 nucleotides are TGTGCCAGTAGTATCTCCTCCGGACAGCGCTATGGCTACACCTTC. This codes for CASSISSGQRYGYTF.

This sequence joins TRBV4-1 and TRBJ1-5, with D uncertain. The germline CDR1 and CDR2 sequences are MGHRA and YSYEKL. The V end was cut by 3 bases, the J end by 7 bases, with 16 bases between. The CDR3 is 15 amino acids. CDR3 bases: TGCGCCAGCAGCCATTACCTACCGGCGGGACAGCCCCAGCATTTT. It yields the protein CASSHYLPAGQPQHF.

This chain links TRBV6-2 or TRBV6-3 with TRBJ1-5, with D possibly TRBD1 on 6 matching bases. This CDR3 comprises 14 residues. Germline CDR1 MNHEY, CDR2 SVGEGT. V lost 4 bases and J lost 4, with 11 bases in between. The CDR3 loop is CASSFRQANQPQHF. DNA of the CDR3: TGTGCCAGCAGTTTTAGACAGGCGAATCAGCCCCAGCATTTT.

The genes are TRBV19 and TRBJ2-7; 8 bases match TRBD2. CDR3 length: 16 amino acids. Germline V lookup: CDR1 LNHDA, CDR2 SQIVND (reference sequence). V lost 3 bases, J lost 0 bases, and 7 bases stayed unmatched. The CDR3 sequence is CASSIHGGASSYEQYF. The CDR3 region has the DNA TGTGCCAGTAGTATCCACGGGGGGGCCTCCTCCTACGAGCAGTACTTC.

The rearrangement uses TRBV30 and TRBJ1-2, with a weak D call TRBD1 (6 bases). Trimming removed 2 bases at V and 0 bases at J, with 19 bases between. CDR1 GTSNPN and CDR2 SVGIG come from the germline V gene (reference sequence). The CDR3 covers 17 residues. CDR3 DNA: TGTGCCTGGAGTCATGCGCCCATGGACAGCACTAACTATGGCTACACCTTC. Amino acids: CAWSHAPMDSTNYGYTF.

The rearrangement uses TRBV19 and TRBJ2-7, with 10 bases that match TRBD2. Germline assignment: CDR1 LNHDA and CDR2 SQIVND (reference sequence). With V trimmed by 6 bases and J by 2 bases, 13 bases remained unmatched. The CDR3 loop spans 17 amino acids. CDR3 sequence: CASSPGHLTSGPYEQYF. CDR3 in DNA: TGTGCCAGTAGCCCGGGACACCTGACTAGCGGGCCCTACGAGCAGTACTTC. The full variable domain, in which reference TRBV19 and TRBJ2-7 provide the parts outside the CDR3, is DGGITQSPKYLFRKEGQNVTLSCEQNLNHDAMYWYRQDPGQGLRLIYYSQIVNDFQKGDIAEGYSVSREKKESFPLTVTSAQKNPTAFYLCASSPGHLTSGPYEQYFGPGTRLTVT.

This rearrangement joins TRBV5-1 to TRBJ2-7; D remains ambiguous. CDR1 SGHRS and CDR2 YFSETQ come from the germline V gene. V was clipped by 0 bases and J by 4 bases, with 11 bases between them. The CDR3 covers 14 residues. The chain's CDR3 is CASSLGLENYEQYF. CDR3 coding DNA: TGCGCCAGCAGCTTGGGTCTAGAGAATTACGAGCAGTACTTC.